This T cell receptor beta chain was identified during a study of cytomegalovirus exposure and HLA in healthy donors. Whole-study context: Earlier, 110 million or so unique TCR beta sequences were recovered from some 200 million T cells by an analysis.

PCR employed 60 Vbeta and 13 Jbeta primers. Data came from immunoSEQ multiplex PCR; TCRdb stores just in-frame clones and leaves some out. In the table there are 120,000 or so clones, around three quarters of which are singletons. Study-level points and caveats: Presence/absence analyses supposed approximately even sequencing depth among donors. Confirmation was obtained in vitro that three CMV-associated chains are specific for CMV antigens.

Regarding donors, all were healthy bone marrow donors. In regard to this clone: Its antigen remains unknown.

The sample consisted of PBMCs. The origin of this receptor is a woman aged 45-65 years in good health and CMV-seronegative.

CDR3 in amino acids: CASSPGLLAGVEETQYF. The CDR3 DNA follows: TGTGCCAGTAGTCCCGGTCTGCTAGCGGGAGTAGAAGAGACCCAGTACTTC. V gene TRBV19 combines with J gene TRBJ2-5; 10 bases align to TRBD2. This CDR3 has 17 amino acids. The V gene end was trimmed by 5 bases and the J gene end by 3 bases; junction bases not matched to a gene: 12. Looked up from germline, CDR1 is LNHDA and CDR2 is SQIVND (reference sequence). The entire variable domain, with the rest obtained from reference TRBV19 and TRBJ2-5, is as follows: DGGITQSPKYLFRKEGQNVTLSCEQNLNHDAMYWYRQDPGQGLRLIYYSQIVNDFQKGDIAEGYSVSREKKESFPLTVTSAQKNPTAFYLCASSPGLLAGVEETQYFGPGTRLLVL.